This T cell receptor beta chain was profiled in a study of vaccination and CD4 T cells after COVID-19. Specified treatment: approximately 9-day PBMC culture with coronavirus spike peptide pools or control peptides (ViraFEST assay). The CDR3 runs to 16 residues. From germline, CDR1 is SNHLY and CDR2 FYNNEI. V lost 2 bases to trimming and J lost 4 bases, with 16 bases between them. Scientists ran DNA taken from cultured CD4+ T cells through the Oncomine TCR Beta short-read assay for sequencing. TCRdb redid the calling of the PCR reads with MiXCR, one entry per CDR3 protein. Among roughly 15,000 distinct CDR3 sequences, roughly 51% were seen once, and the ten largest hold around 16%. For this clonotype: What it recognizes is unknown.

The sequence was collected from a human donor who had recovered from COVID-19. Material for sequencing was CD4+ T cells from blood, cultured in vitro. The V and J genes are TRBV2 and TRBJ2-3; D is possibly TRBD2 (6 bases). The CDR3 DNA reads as TGTGCCAGCAGTGAATGGCGGGGTAGAGACCCAGATACGCAGTATTTT. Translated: CASSEWRGRDPDTQYF.